A single sample gave rise to the 25 T cell receptor beta chains below, sequenced in a study of CD4+ T cells in melanoma. The method was immunoSEQ multiplex PCR; TCRdb's version includes in-frame clones alone and lacks a portion of them. This repertoire shows around 100,000 clones, around 93% found once; its top ten account for roughly 3.1%. The sample taken for sequencing was peripheral blood. These receptors all stem from a human donor with melanoma.

This clone was observed a handful of times. The chain couples TRBV6-1 to TRBJ1-5, with D possibly matching TRBD1 (5 bases). CDR1 is MNHNS and CDR2 is SASEGT in the germline V gene. V gave up 4 bases and J gave up 6 bases, with 16 bases separating them. The CDR3 sequence is 15 residues long. The CDR3 loop is CASSARDGGIQPQHF. CDR3 nucleotide sequence: TGTGCCAGCAGTGCCAGGGACGGCGGGATTCAGCCCCAGCATTTT.

The gene calls are TRBV19 and TRBJ1-1; TRBD1 matches at 7 bases. The CDR3 loop spans 14 amino acids. Looked up from germline, CDR1 is LNHDA and CDR2 is SQIVND (reference sequence). V lost 5 bases to trimming and J lost 4 bases; unmatched junction nucleotides: 7. This CDR3 reads CASSYTGQSTEAFF. The CDR3 DNA reads as TGTGCCAGTAGTTACACGGGACAGAGCACTGAAGCTTTCTTT. Combining the CDR3 with reference TRBV19 and TRBJ1-1 gives the whole variable domain DGGITQSPKYLFRKEGQNVTLSCEQNLNHDAMYWYRQDPGQGLRLIYYSQIVNDFQKGDIAEGYSVSREKKESFPLTVTSAQKNPTAFYLCASSYTGQSTEAFFGQGTRLTVV.

The chain recombines TRBV6-6 with TRBJ1-6, with 8 bases lining up with TRBD1. The length of the CDR3 is 15 residues. V was pared by 4 bases and J by 7 bases, with 6 bases of the junction left unmatched. In germline, CDR1 is MNHNY, CDR2 SVGAGI (reference sequence). The DNA for the CDR3 is TGTGCCAGCAGTTCGGTCGGACAGGGAAATTCACCCCTCCACTTT. Its protein product is CASSSVGQGNSPLHF.

The CDR3: CASSLGTSYGYTF. CDR3 nucleotide sequence: TGTGCCAGCAGCCTTGGGACATCCTATGGCTACACCTTC. J is TRBJ1-2 and V is TRBV7-2; the D gene is possibly TRBD1 (6 bases). The germline gives CDR1 SGHTA, CDR2 FQGNSA. CDR3 length: 13 residues. V lost 5 bases and J lost 4, with 11 bases in between.

J is TRBJ1-5 and V is TRBV29-1, with a weak D call TRBD1 (6 bases). V shed 4 bases and J shed 2 bases, with 12 bases lying between them. The CDR3 length is 14 residues. Germline CDR1 and CDR2: SQVTM and ANQGSEA. The CDR3 loop reads CSVGGGNGNQPQHF. As DNA, the CDR3 is TGCAGCGTTGGAGGGGGAAACGGCAATCAGCCCCAGCATTTT.

The chain recombines TRBV7-2 with TRBJ2-7; D remains ambiguous. This CDR3 region has 12 residues. V gave up 4 bases and J gave up 2 bases, with 6 bases separating them. Germline V gene data show CDR1 as SGHTA and CDR2 as FQGNSA. In DNA, the CDR3 is TGTGCCAGCAGCTCCCAAACCTACGAGCAGTACTTC. Its translation is CASSSQTYEQYF.

This chain joins TRBV7-2 and TRBJ2-1, with D unresolved. V lost 5 bases and J lost 9, with 17 bases in between. CDR1 is SGHTA, CDR2 FQGNSA, per germline. The length of the CDR3 is 14 residues. The CDR3 is CASSPIRAQVEQFF. CDR3 bases: TGTGCCAGCAGCCCAATCCGGGCCCAGGTTGAGCAGTTCTTC. Full variable domain (rest looked up from reference TRBV7-2 and TRBJ2-1): GAGVSQSPSNKVTEKGKDVELRCDPISGHTALYWYRQSLGQGLEFLIYFQGNSAPDKSGLPSDRFSAERTGGSVSTLTIQRTQQEDSAVYLCASSPIRAQVEQFFGPGTRLTVL.

The rearrangement uses TRBV6-1 and TRBJ2-5; TRBD2 might be the D (5 bases). The CDR3 runs to 13 residues. Germline V CDR1 and CDR2: MNHNS, SASEGT. Deletions cut 3 bases from V and 2 bases from J, with 7 bases between. CDR3 region: CASSERAQETQYF. DNA of the CDR3: TGTGCCAGCAGTGAGCGGGCACAAGAGACCCAGTACTTC.

As DNA, the CDR3 is TGTGCCAGCAGCTTAGATTCAGATACGCAGTATTTT. Protein: CASSLDSDTQYF. The rearrangement links TRBV7-2 to TRBJ2-3; D is ambiguous. Trimming pared 1 base from V and 4 bases from J, leaving 3 bases between. Germline CDR1 is SGHTA and CDR2 is FQGNSA. This CDR3 is 12 amino acids long.

The chain uses TRBV28 and TRBJ2-4, with TRBD1 as a possible D gene (5 bases). Germline CDR1 and CDR2: MDHEN and SYDVKM. Trimming pared 6 bases from V and 0 bases from J, leaving 18 bases between. CDR3 length equals 17 residues. This chain's CDR3 is CASSSLTDDLAKNIQYF. DNA for the CDR3: TGTGCCAGCAGCTCCTTGACAGACGATTTAGCCAAAAACATTCAGTACTTC. Variable domain in full (rest from reference TRBV28 and TRBJ2-4): DVKVTQSSRYLVKRTGEKVFLECVQDMDHENMFWYRQDPGLGLRLIYFSYDVKMKEKGDIPEGYSVSREKKERFSLILESASTNQTSMYLCASSSLTDDLAKNIQYFGAGTRLSVL.

The rearrangement links TRBV7-9 to TRBJ2-3, with 14 nucleotides matching TRBD2. Germline assignment: CDR1 SEHNR and CDR2 FQNEAQ (reference sequence). The J segment lost 5 bases and the V segment lost 5 bases, leaving 9 bases of the junction unmatched. This CDR3 is 17 amino acids long. CDR3 region: CASSQDRLAGGLDTQYF. The CDR3 coding sequence is TGTGCCAGCAGCCAAGACCGACTAGCGGGAGGGCTAGATACGCAGTATTTT.

The chain recombines TRBV11-2 with TRBJ2-4; possibly TRBD1 for D (6 bases). The CDR3 is 15 residues long. CDR1 is SGHAT and CDR2 is FQNNGV in the germline V gene. The V end lost 4 bases, the J end lost 3 bases, and 13 bases lay between the germline ends. The chain's CDR3 is CASSSGEHGKNIQYF. The CDR3 DNA reads TGTGCCAGCAGCTCAGGGGAGCATGGCAAAAACATTCAGTACTTC.

Of note for this clone: Germline is not matched at one junction end, which may reflect a read error. The chain has TRBV7-3 and TRBJ2-1; unclear D gene. Germline V CDR1 and CDR2: SGHTA, FQGTGA. The CDR3 is made up of 14 amino acids. The CDR3 DNA sequence: TGTGCCAGCAGCATAACGGCTCAAGGTCGTGAGCAGTTCTTC. It translates to CASSITAQGREQFF. Combining the CDR3 with reference TRBV7-3 and TRBJ2-1 gives the whole variable domain GAGVSQTPSNKVTEKGKYVELRCDPISGHTALYWYRQSLGQGPEFLIYFQGTGAADDSGLPNDRFFAVRPEGSVSTLKIQRTERGDSAVYLCASSITAQGREQFFGPGTRLTVL.

The rearrangement joins TRBV5-5 to TRBJ2-1; no firm D call. V lost 0 bases, J lost 10 bases, and 14 bases lay in between. Per the germline V gene, CDR1 is SGHKS and CDR2 is YYEKEE (reference sequence). The CDR3 totals 14 residues. CDR3 region: CASSLDRPPREQFF. In nucleotides, the CDR3 is TGTGCCAGCAGCTTGGATCGGCCTCCGAGAGAGCAGTTCTTC.

The genes are TRBV4-3 and TRBJ2-3, with TRBD2 identical over 10 bases. The CDR3 runs to 18 residues. Germline CDR1 is LGHNA and CDR2 is YSLEER. V gave up 0 bases and J gave up 4 bases; unmatched junction bases: 10. The CDR3 sequence is CASSQEGGSGRDADTQYF. For the CDR3, the DNA is TGCGCCAGCAGCCAAGAAGGGGGGAGCGGGAGGGACGCAGATACGCAGTATTTT.

The CDR3 coding sequence is TGCAGCGTTGAGGTGGCCGGATACAATGAGCAGTTCTTC. Translated, it gives CSVEVAGYNEQFF. The chain recombines TRBV29-1 with TRBJ2-1; D not certain. Germline CDR1 reads SQVTM; CDR2 reads ANQGSEA. The CDR3 loop spans 13 amino acids. Trimming removed 3 bases from V and 4 bases from J, with 10 bases in between.

This clone was found once. The V call is TRBV7-2, the J call TRBJ2-5; D is perhaps TRBD2 (6 bases). The germline CDR1 and CDR2 sequences are SGHTA and FQGNSA. This CDR3 has 16 residues. The germline V and J ends were trimmed by 8 bases and 5 bases, with 24 bases remaining between them. The CDR3 here is CASGIPPGLRAETQYF. In nucleotides, the CDR3 is TGTGCCAGCGGGATCCCCCCGGGACTTCGAGCGGAGACCCAGTACTTC.

This chain links TRBV4-2 with TRBJ2-7, with TRBD2 matching over 7 bases. Per the germline V gene, CDR1 is LGHNA and CDR2 is YNFKEQ. J was trimmed by 3 bases and V by 4 bases; bases with no gene match: 6. The CDR3 loop spans 14 amino acids. The CDR3 sequence: CASSPGGTNYEQYF. CDR3 nucleotides: TGTGCCAGCAGCCCTGGGGGGACTAACTACGAGCAGTACTTC.

The chain links TRBV5-1 to TRBJ1-1; 8 positions match TRBD1. This CDR3 contains 15 residues. CDR1 and CDR2 (germline): SGHRS, YFSETQ. Trimming cost V 4 bases and J 6 bases; bases outside gene matches: 11. The CDR3 loop is CASSGTGTGSSEAFF. The CDR3 DNA is TGCGCCAGCAGCGGCACCGGGACAGGATCCTCTGAAGCTTTCTTT.

A single count supports this clone. The chain combines TRBV11-3 with TRBJ2-1; 10 bases line up with TRBD1. The CDR3 sequence is 15 residues long. V gave up 0 bases and J gave up 8 bases; unmatched junction bases: 4. Germline values: CDR1 SGHNT, CDR2 YENEEA. The DNA for the CDR3 is TGTGCCAGCAGCTTAGAGGGACAGGGGTACCATGAGCAGTTCTTC. Translating gives CASSLEGQGYHEQFF.

This clone was seen only once. The chain combines TRBV4-1 with TRBJ2-4; D is uncertain. Deletions cut 0 bases from V and 0 bases from J, with 3 bases between. Germline V gene lookup returns CDR1 MGHRA and CDR2 YSYEKL. CDR3 length: 14 residues. CDR3 region: CASSQELAKNIQYF. The CDR3 DNA follows: TGCGCCAGCAGCCAAGAGCTAGCCAAAAACATTCAGTACTTC.

The V gene is TRBV7-9, the J gene TRBJ2-7, with D tentatively TRBD1 (6 bases). Germline loops: CDR1 SEHNR, CDR2 FQNEAQ (reference sequence). This CDR3 is 15 amino acids long. V was cut by 8 bases and J by 5 bases, with 22 bases left in between. The CDR3 region is CASALLGHFKDEQYF. CDR3 nucleotide sequence: TGTGCCAGCGCCCTCTTGGGACATTTCAAGGACGAGCAGTACTTC.

The chain uses TRBV30 and TRBJ2-3; 7 positions agree with TRBD1. CDR3 length: 13 residues. J lost 0 bases, V lost 7 bases, and 4 bases had no gene match. Germline CDR1 reads GTSNPN; CDR2 reads SVGIG (reference sequence). The CDR3 DNA is TGTGCCTCGCGACAGGGTAGCACAGATACGCAGTATTTT. Amino acid sequence: CASRQGSTDTQYF.

This clone was counted once. The chain couples TRBV5-1 to TRBJ2-7; TRBD2 aligns across 10 bases. The CDR3 is 14 amino acids. V was clipped by 4 bases and J by 0 bases; unmatched bases: 1. In germline, CDR1 is SGHRS, CDR2 YFSETQ. In nucleotides, the CDR3 is TGCGCCAGCAGCCCTAGCGGGAGCTCCTACGAGCAGTACTTC. Residues: CASSPSGSSYEQYF.

The chain employs TRBV9 and TRBJ1-3; maybe TRBD1 (5 bases). V was cut by 4 bases and J by 4 bases, with 21 bases left in between. The V gene's germline CDR1 is SGDLS and CDR2 YYNGEE. The CDR3 contains 17 residues. In DNA, the CDR3 is TGTGCCAGCAGCTCTCGCTTAGAGGGGCTCGCGGGAAACACCATATATTTT. Amino acid sequence: CASSSRLEGLAGNTIYF. Full variable domain (rest looked up from reference TRBV9 and TRBJ1-3): DSGVTQTPKHLITATGQRVTLRCSPRSGDLSVYWYQQSLDQGLQFLIQYYNGEERAKGNILERFSAQQFPDLHSELNLSSLELGDSALYFCASSSRLEGLAGNTIYFGEGSWLTVV.